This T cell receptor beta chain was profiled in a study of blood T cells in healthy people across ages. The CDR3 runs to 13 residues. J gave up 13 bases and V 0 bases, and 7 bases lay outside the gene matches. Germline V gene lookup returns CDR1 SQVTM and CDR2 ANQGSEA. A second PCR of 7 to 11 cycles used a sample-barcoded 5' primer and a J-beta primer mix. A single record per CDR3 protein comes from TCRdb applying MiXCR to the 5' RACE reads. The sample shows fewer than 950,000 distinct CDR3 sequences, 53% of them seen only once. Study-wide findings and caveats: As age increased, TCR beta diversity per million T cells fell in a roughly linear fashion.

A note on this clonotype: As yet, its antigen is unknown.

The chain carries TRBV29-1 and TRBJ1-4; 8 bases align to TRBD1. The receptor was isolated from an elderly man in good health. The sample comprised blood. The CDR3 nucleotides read TGCAGCGTTGAAGAATACACAGGGGGAGGACTGTTTTTT. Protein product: CSVEEYTGGGLFF.